This T cell receptor (beta chain) was sequenced for a study of human T cells and chemical hapten exposure. Noted time point: pre-sensitization, week 0. Treatment described: therapeutic diphenylcyclopropenone sensitization with weekly scalp DPC. CDR3 size: 15 residues. Germline lookup yields CDR1 DFQATT and CDR2 SNEGSKA (reference sequence). The J segment lost 5 bases and the V segment lost 1 base, leaving 5 bases of the junction unmatched. The study used a library that attached unique molecular identifiers to individual cDNA molecules. TCRdb analysed the RACE reads with MiXCR anew, one entry per CDR3 protein. This table has some 400,000 distinct CDR3 sequences, about 5.1% appearing once. The sample holds many counts of this clonotype.

This chain links TRBV20-1 with TRBJ2-3, with TRBD2 matching 11 bases. The sequenced sample was whole blood, obtained in connection with sensitization to the hapten diphenylcyclopropenone (DPC). This clonotype was obtained from a woman between 45 and 65 years old with alopecia areata. Some clones in this sample may be carry-over from other donors' samples. CDR3 nucleotides: TGCAGTGCTAGAGCACTAGCGGGGGTTTTAGATACGCAGTATTTT. Its protein is CSARALAGVLDTQYF.